Shown below are 8 T cell receptor beta chains from a single sample sequenced in a study of T cell repertoires in cytomegalovirus infection. Each CDR3 protein gets one entry after TCRdb re-called the reads with MiXCR. The sample consists of around 140,000 distinct CDR3 sequences, about 6% of them appearing once. Specimen: PBMCs. These receptors all stem from a human donor in good health (CMV status not recorded). Some clones in this sample may be carry-over from other donors' samples.

On this clonotype: A single base separates this from a much larger clone, so it may be a read error. This chain connects TRBV7-3 to TRBJ1-6; D gene uncertain. Looked up from germline, CDR1 is SGHTA and CDR2 is FQGTGA. The length of the CDR3 is 13 residues. The CDR3 reads CASSFDPSSSLHF. The DNA for the CDR3 is TGTGCCAGCAGCTTCGATCCAAGTTCATCCCTCCACTTT.

This clonotype has only a few counts. V is TRBV5-5 and J is TRBJ2-3; D unresolved. Trimming shortened V by 2 bases and J by 0 bases, and 10 bases separated the two germline ends. Germline values: CDR1 SGHKS, CDR2 YYEKEE (reference sequence). CDR3 length equals 15 residues. CDR3 nucleotides: TGTGCCAGCAGCTTATCTTGGTCTAGCACAGATACGCAGTATTTT. It yields the protein CASSLSWSSTDTQYF.

This clonotype was seen repeatedly, ten times or more. This chain connects TRBV7-9 to TRBJ2-4; 7 nucleotides match TRBD1. Trimming took 4 bases from V and 4 from J; bases not matched to a gene: 10. Germline V gene lookup returns CDR1 SEHNR and CDR2 FQNEAQ (reference sequence). CDR3 length: 16 amino acids. The CDR3 DNA follows: TGTGCCAGCAGCTCACCCACAGAGGGGGCGAAAAACATTCAGTACTTC. It encodes CASSSPTEGAKNIQYF. Filled out from reference TRBV7-9 and TRBJ2-4, the complete variable domain reads DTGVSQNPRHKITKRGQNVTFRCDPISEHNRLYWYRQTLGQGPEFLTYFQNEAQLEKSRLLSDRFSAERPKGSFSTLEIQRTEQGDSAMYLCASSSPTEGAKNIQYFGAGTRLSVL.

This clonotype was observed at least ten times. V usage is TRBV7-2 and J usage is TRBJ1-2; D not resolved. The CDR3 has 13 residues. Between the trimmed V and J ends, which lost 1 base and 5 bases, there was a span of 8 bases. CDR1 is SGHTA, CDR2 FQGNSA, per germline. CDR3: CASSLEEEYGYTF. The CDR3 DNA reads as TGTGCCAGCAGCTTAGAAGAGGAGTATGGCTACACCTTC.

This clonotype was observed a handful of times. This chain links TRBV6-6 with TRBJ2-3; 7 nucleotides agree with TRBD1. The junction had 8 bases not matched to a gene; V was cut back by 8 bases and J by 3 bases. The CDR3 extends over 14 amino acids. Looked up from germline, CDR1 is MNHNY and CDR2 is SVGAGI (reference sequence). The CDR3 region has the DNA TGTGCCAGCGGAGACAGGGATGGAACAGATACGCAGTATTTT. Amino acids: CASGDRDGTDTQYF.

Many counts were recorded for this clonotype. This chain connects TRBV12-3 or TRBV12-4 to TRBJ2-6, with D unresolved. The V and J ends lost 7 bases and 4 bases respectively, with 8 bases between them. The length of the CDR3 is 13 residues. The CDR3 protein is CASTQAGANVLTF. Written as DNA, the CDR3 is TGTGCCAGCACCCAGGCCGGGGCCAACGTCCTGACTTTC.

This clonotype has ten or more counts. The genes are TRBV7-2 and TRBJ2-5; tentative D call: TRBD1 (7 bases). V lost 5 bases and J 1 base, leaving 11 bases between the germline ends. This CDR3 is built from 14 residues. The germline CDR1 and CDR2 sequences are SGHTA and FQGNSA. Written as DNA, the CDR3 is TGTGCCAGCAGCCAGGGGGGTGCCCAAGAGACCCAGTACTTC. It codes for CASSQGGAQETQYF.

This clonotype was detected many times. The chain recombines TRBV7-2 with TRBJ2-7, with 12 bases aligning to TRBD2. The CDR3 is 14 residues long. V lost 5 bases to trimming and J lost 4 bases; unmatched junction nucleotides: 3. Germline CDR1 reads SGHTA; CDR2 reads FQGNSA. The CDR3 DNA sequence: TGTGCCAGCAGCCCACTAGCGGGGGGATACGAGCAGTACTTC. It codes for CASSPLAGGYEQYF.